This TCR beta chain is drawn from a study of blood T cell repertoires in COVID-19. Study summary: The samples span acute and convalescent COVID-19 from the United States, Italy and Spain. Sources were T cells, B-cell-depleted T cells, or PBMCs; the material itself was cDNA or gDNA.

In the original analysis: Reference gene primer amplification gave nucleated cell count estimates. Clones were read by immunoSEQ multiplex PCR, and TCRdb kept only the in-frame ones, dropping some. Clonal size and the V and J genes are those of that table, whereas D and trimming came from the DNA. The table records 13,000 to 15,000 clones, approximately 87% of them present only once. This CDR3 has 15 amino acids. Germline V CDR1 and CDR2: MNHEY, SVGAGI. The J segment lost 5 bases and the V segment lost 3 bases, leaving 6 bases of the junction unmatched. The specimen sequenced was peripheral blood. The chain recombines TRBV6-5 with TRBJ2-5; 10 nucleotides line up with TRBD2. This TCR came from a man aged 40-49 years with active or convalescent COVID-19. The CDR3 is CASSYSGTSVETQYF. The CDR3 DNA follows: TGTGCCAGCAGTTATTCCGGGACTAGCGTGGAGACCCAGTACTTC.